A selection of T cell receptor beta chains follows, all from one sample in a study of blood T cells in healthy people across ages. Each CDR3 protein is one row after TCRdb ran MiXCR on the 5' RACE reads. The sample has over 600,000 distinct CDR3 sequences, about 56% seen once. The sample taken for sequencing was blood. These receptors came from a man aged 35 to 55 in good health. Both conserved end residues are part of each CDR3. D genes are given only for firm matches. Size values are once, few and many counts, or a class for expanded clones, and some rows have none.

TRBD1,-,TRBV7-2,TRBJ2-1,TGTGCCAGCAGCTCTCTCAGGACAGGCCTCGATGAGCAGTTCTTC,CASSSLRTGLDEQFF
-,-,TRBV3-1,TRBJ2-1,TGTGCCAGCAGCCGGGAGCCCAATGAGCAGTTCTTC,CASSREPNEQFF
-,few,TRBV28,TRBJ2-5,TGTGCCAGCAAGGGGCCAGGGCGGCAGACCCAGTACTTC,CASKGPGRQTQYF
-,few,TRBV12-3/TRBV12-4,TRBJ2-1,TGTGCCAGCAGGCGGGACAGAACGAGCTCCTACAATGAGCAGTTCTTC,CASRRDRTSSYNEQFF
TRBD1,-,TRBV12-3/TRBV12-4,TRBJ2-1,TGTGCCAGCAGTTTCCCGGACAGGGAGAATGAGCAGTTCTTC,CASSFPDRENEQFF
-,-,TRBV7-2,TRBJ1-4,TGTGCCAGCAGCCCCGGGGGGGTTAATGAAAAACTGTTTTTT,CASSPGGVNEKLFF
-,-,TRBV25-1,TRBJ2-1,TGTGCCAGCAGTGCAGGGGCCACACTGTGGTACAATGAGCAGTTCTTC,CASSAGATLWYNEQFF
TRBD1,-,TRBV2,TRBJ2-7,TGTGCCAGCAGAGTAGGGACAGCCAGCGAGCAGTACTTC,CASRVGTASEQYF
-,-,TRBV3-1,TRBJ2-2,TGTGCCAGCAGCCAAGTTCGAGGACTAACGGGCACCGGGGAGCTGTTTTTT,CASSQVRGLTGTGELFF
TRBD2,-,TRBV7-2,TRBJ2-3,TGTGCCAGCAGCTCCAGCGGGGGCCCCGGTTCGCAGTATTTT,CASSSSGGPGSQYF
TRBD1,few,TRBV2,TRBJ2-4,TGTGCCGGTTTGAGACCGGGACAGGGGGCCAAAAACATTCAGTACTTC,CAGLRPGQGAKNIQYF
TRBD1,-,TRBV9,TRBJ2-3,TGTGCCAGCAGCGTAGGGGACAGGCGCACAGATACGCAGTATTTT,CASSVGDRRTDTQYF